These T cell receptor beta chains were read from a single sample in a study of cytotoxic CD8 clonotypes in ibrutinib-treated CLL. Profiling relied on immunoSEQ multiplex PCR, and the TCRdb table lists in-frame clones only, not all of them. The table has 97,000 or so clones, approximately 78% seen once; the top ten hold around 30%. The sequenced sample was PBMCs, obtained after 12 months of ibrutinib treatment. The receptors were gathered from a human donor with chronic lymphocytic leukemia. Each CDR3 is given with its conserved first and last residue.

cdr3_aa	cdr3_length	v_call
CASSYEGTGGHYEQYF	16	TRBV11-3
CASSRVIRGSGELFF	15	TRBV7-9
CASSQDSLQETQYF	14	TRBV4-3
CASSQSFRGIANTGELFF	18	TRBV7-9
CAIRDRVENTGELFF	15	TRBV10-3
CASSEGQVYNSPLHF	15	TRBV6-1
CASSLLVSGELFF	13	TRBV25-1
CATCPGARAIETQYF	15	TRBV5-1
CASSRGGLASYEQYF	15	TRBV7-2
CASSGPTDNYEQYF	14	TRBV9
CSVEVGASDTQYF	13	TRBV29-1
CASSSGTGTGYTF	13	TRBV5-1
CASDRGWGGSLTDTQYF	17	TRBV30
CASSGTGVYNEQFF	14	TRBV25-1
CATQTPTHGEAFF	13	TRBV6-5
CASSQKTGSEQYF	13	TRBV7-7
CASSIGTGNTGELFF	15	TRBV5-1
CASSARMTGMNTEAFF	16	TRBV9
CAWGQGLNSPLHF	13	TRBV30
CASSSPQETQYF	12	TRBV6-5
CAWSVRPRGSTDTQYF	16	TRBV30
CASSLSRETQYF	12	TRBV7-2
CASSRPGQKNTEAFF	15	TRBV5-4
CAWSVWDGYTF	11	TRBV30
CASSRTVGLYEQYF	14	TRBV7-2
CASSFRDSSGNTIYF	15	TRBV7-2
CASSQDTASGGGQETQYF	18	TRBV4-2
CAGSGQDIPLYGYTF	15	TRBV25-1
CAISEGQWNTEAFF	14	TRBV10-3
CASSRQTQGNTIYF	14	TRBV14
CASSQISGAGTGELFF	16	TRBV11-1
CSGWQNTEAFF	11	TRBV20-1
CASSQSGEGYEQYF	14	TRBV19
CASRGRGHEQYF	12	TRBV19
CASSLVSGARGTSYEQYF	18	TRBV11-2
CASRDNYNSPLHF	13	TRBV27
CASKTGDPRTSYEQYF	16	TRBV10-3
CSARGETQYF	10	TRBV20-1
CASSRTDTQYF	11	TRBV5-6
CASRGQGHAGELFF	14	TRBV10-1
CASSQASSYEQYF	13	TRBV6-1
CASSLGQGNTGELFF	15	TRBV11-3
CASSPQRARGSHEQYF	16	TRBV7-2
CSVRLWGLAINEQFF	15	TRBV29-1
CASSSPQGLDTDTQYF	16	TRBV11-3
CASSQLRPTGNYGYTF	16	TRBV4-1
CASSLVRPTARDEQFF	16	TRBV5-1
CASSLRTGANYGYTF	15	TRBV7-2
CASSLDRDYGYTF	13	TRBV7-3